This T cell receptor beta chain was recovered during a study of T cell responses to AZD1222 COVID-19 vaccine. Findings of the study overall: Unmutated variant regions are reportedly the target of nearly half of TCRs that are spike-specific.

V lost 6 bases and J lost 1, with 4 bases in between. CDR3 length equals 12 residues. The germline V gene encodes CDR1 MDHEN and CDR2 SYDVKM. Repertoires were generated with immunoSEQ multiplex PCR, while TCRdb's copy carries only in-frame clones and drops some. The table shows over 130,000 clones, with roughly 92% occurring only once. For this clone: Its antigen remains unknown. In the same sample, other DNA sequences code for this CDR3.

The sequencing here drew on peripheral blood, taken on day 0 of AZD1222 vaccination. This receptor was identified in an adult in good health. The genes are TRBV28 and TRBJ1-5; D call uncertain. The CDR3 protein is CASRGSNQPQHF. The DNA of the CDR3 is TGTGCCAGCAGAGGGAGCAATCAGCCCCAGCATTTT.